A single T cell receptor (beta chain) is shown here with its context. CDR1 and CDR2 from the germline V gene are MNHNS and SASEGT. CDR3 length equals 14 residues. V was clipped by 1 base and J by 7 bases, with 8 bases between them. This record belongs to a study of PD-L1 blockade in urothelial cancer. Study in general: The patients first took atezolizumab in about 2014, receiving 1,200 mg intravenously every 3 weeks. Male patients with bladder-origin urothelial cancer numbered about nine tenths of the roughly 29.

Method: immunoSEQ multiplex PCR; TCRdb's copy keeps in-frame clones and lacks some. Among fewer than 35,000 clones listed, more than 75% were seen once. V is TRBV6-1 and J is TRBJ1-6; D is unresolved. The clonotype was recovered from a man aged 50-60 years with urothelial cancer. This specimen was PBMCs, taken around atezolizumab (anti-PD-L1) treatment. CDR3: CASSEGRPNSPLHF. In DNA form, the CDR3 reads TGTGCCAGCAGTGAAGGGCGGCCAAATTCACCCCTCCACTTT.